This is a list of T cell receptor beta chains from one sample in a study of shared clonotypes between healthy human individuals. Method: immunoSEQ multiplex PCR; TCRdb's copy keeps in-frame clones and lacks some. This table has almost 700,000 clones, approximately 90% appearing once. The material sequenced was naive CD8+ T cells sorted from blood. The receptors stem from a man aged 30 to 39 in good health. The CDR3 runs from the conserved cysteine through the conserved F or W. Each record gives: D gene, clone size, V gene, J gene, CDR3 length, CDR3 DNA, CDR3 protein. A D gene is named only where the DNA matches it firmly. Size is stated for part of the rows, as once, few or many counts, or as a class when the clone is expanded.

NA,NA,TRBV5-5,TRBJ2-1,15,TGTGCCAGCAGCTTGGACCCCGATCCCTACAATGAGCAGTTCTTC,CASSLDPDPYNEQFF
TRBD1,NA,TRBV11-2,TRBJ1-4,16,TGTGCCAGCAGACTAGGACAGGGGACAACTAATGAAAAACTGTTTTTT,CASRLGQGTTNEKLFF
NA,NA,TRBV27,TRBJ1-5,16,TGTGCCAGCAGTCCCCGAGGCGCAGGGGCCGGGGAGCCCCAGCATTTT,CASSPRGAGAGEPQHF
NA,NA,TRBV19,TRBJ2-7,13,TGTGCCAGTAGTATTGAGGGACACAACGAGCAGTACTTC,CASSIEGHNEQYF
TRBD2,NA,TRBV6-6,TRBJ2-3,15,TGTGCCAGCAGCCAATTTAGCGGGAGTACAGATACGCAGTATTTT,CASSQFSGSTDTQYF
TRBD1,once,TRBV5-4,TRBJ1-5,15,TGTGCCAGCAGCTTGGAGGGGGCAGGAAATCAGCCCCAGCATTTT,CASSLEGAGNQPQHF
NA,NA,TRBV15,TRBJ2-7,16,TGTGCCACCAGCAGAGTCTTTCGGGAGCCGCCATCCGAGCAGTACTTC,CATSRVFREPPSEQYF
TRBD2,NA,TRBV27,TRBJ2-4,12,TGTGCCAGCCTCGGGGGGGAAAACATTCAGTACTTC,CASLGGENIQYF
TRBD1,few,TRBV6-1,TRBJ1-5,15,TGTGCCAGCAGTCTCGACAGGGTTCTCAATCAGCCCCAGCATTTT,CASSLDRVLNQPQHF
TRBD1,NA,TRBV28,TRBJ1-5,15,TGTGCCAGCAGCCTAACAGGGGGTCGCAATCAGCCCCAGCATTTT,CASSLTGGRNQPQHF
NA,NA,TRBV27,TRBJ2-1,14,TGTGCCAGCAGTTTATCCGGGAGCTACAATGAGCAGTTCTTC,CASSLSGSYNEQFF
TRBD2,once,TRBV18,TRBJ2-7,15,TGTGCCAGCTCACCTGCCCGGGACTACTTCTACGAGCAGTACTTC,CASSPARDYFYEQYF
NA,NA,TRBV5-4,TRBJ2-7,14,TGTGCCAGCAGCCTCCGGGACGGCTCCTACGAGCAGTACTTC,CASSLRDGSYEQYF
NA,NA,TRBV12-5,TRBJ2-1,11,TGTGCTAATGGTTTAGACAATGAGCAGTTCTTC,CANGLDNEQFF
TRBD1,NA,TRBV9,TRBJ2-5,15,TGTGCCAGCAGCGCGCGTCCGGGACAGCAAGAGACCCAGTACTTC,CASSARPGQQETQYF
NA,once,TRBV29-1,TRBJ1-1,11,TGCAGCGTCCGGACAAACACTGAAGCTTTCTTT,CSVRTNTEAFF
TRBD1,NA,TRBV19,TRBJ2-3,19,TGTGCCAGTAGTCCTGTAGGGACAGGGGACAAAATATACACAGATACGCAGTATTTT,CASSPVGTGDKIYTDTQYF
NA,NA,TRBV7-2,TRBJ2-7,15,TGTGCCAGCAGCTTAGAGGGCAGCTATCCCTACGAGCAGTACTTC,CASSLEGSYPYEQYF
NA,NA,TRBV6-1,TRBJ2-1,15,TGTGCCAGCAGTGAACGCAGGACGGCAAGCAATGAGCAGTTCTTC,CASSERRTASNEQFF
NA,NA,TRBV15,TRBJ1-5,15,TGTGCCACCAGCTTGGCAGGTTATAGCAATCAGCCCCAGCATTTT,CATSLAGYSNQPQHF
NA,NA,TRBV11-2,TRBJ2-7,13,TGTGCCAGCAGCTCGGGGTTCTCCTACGAGCAGTACTTC,CASSSGFSYEQYF
TRBD2,NA,TRBV6-4,TRBJ2-2,14,TGTGCCAGCAGTGACAAGCGGGAGGCCGGGGAGCTGTTTTTT,CASSDKREAGELFF
NA,NA,TRBV18,TRBJ2-3,16,TGTGCCAGCTCTAAGAGCCGGGACTGGGGCACAGATACGCAGTATTTT,CASSKSRDWGTDTQYF
NA,NA,TRBV29-1,TRBJ1-2,15,TGCAGCGTTGACCCGATCGAGGGCGTATTCTATGGCTACACCTTC,CSVDPIEGVFYGYTF
TRBD1,NA,TRBV6-5,TRBJ1-5,15,TGTGCCAGCAGCCGTTACAGGGGTCGGGATCAGCCCCAGCATTTT,CASSRYRGRDQPQHF
TRBD2,NA,TRBV15,TRBJ2-7,16,TGTGCCACCAGCAGAGATCGGGCTAGCGGTGCCTACGAGCAGTACTTC,CATSRDRASGAYEQYF
TRBD1,NA,TRBV7-9,TRBJ2-3,15,TGTGCCAGCAGTTCGGGACAGGGGCTAGCAGATACGCAGTATTTT,CASSSGQGLADTQYF
NA,NA,TRBV7-3,TRBJ1-1,16,TGTGCCAGCAGCCCCGGTTCGGTCAGATCCAACACTGAAGCTTTCTTT,CASSPGSVRSNTEAFF
NA,NA,TRBV14,TRBJ2-3,17,TGTGCCAGCAGCCAAGGGACAGCCGGTGGGTACGGCGATACGCAGTATTTT,CASSQGTAGGYGDTQYF
TRBD2,NA,TRBV7-9,TRBJ2-7,16,TGTGCCAGCAGCCCACCAACTAGCGGAGCGCTCTACGAGCAGTACTTC,CASSPPTSGALYEQYF
NA,NA,TRBV27,TRBJ2-2,13,TGTGCCAGCAGTTTTCAGGAAACCGGGGAGCTGTTTTTT,CASSFQETGELFF
NA,NA,TRBV7-2,TRBJ1-4,16,TGTGCCAGCAGCTTAAACACCGGGATAAAAAATGAAAAACTGTTTTTT,CASSLNTGIKNEKLFF
TRBD2,NA,TRBV5-4,TRBJ2-1,16,TGTGCCAGCAGCCACATCACTAGCGGGAGCCTCAATGAGCAGTTCTTC,CASSHITSGSLNEQFF
NA,NA,TRBV27,TRBJ2-7,15,TGTGCCAGCAGTCCGCCAAGCGCGTACTCCTACGAGCAGTACTTC,CASSPPSAYSYEQYF
TRBD2,NA,TRBV27,TRBJ2-1,18,TGTGCCAGCAGTCACGAATTCCTAGCGGGAGGGCCGGGGGATGAGCAGTTCTTC,CASSHEFLAGGPGDEQFF
TRBD2,NA,TRBV6-1,TRBJ2-7,15,TGTGCCAGCAGTGAAGGCCCGGGAGGGCCTTACGAGCAGTACTTC,CASSEGPGGPYEQYF
TRBD2,NA,TRBV27,TRBJ2-3,16,TGTGCCAGCAGTTCAATGGCTAGCGGGTATGCAGATACGCAGTATTTT,CASSSMASGYADTQYF
NA,NA,TRBV30,TRBJ1-5,17,TGTGCCTGGTCTGTCCCACAGGGACGACATAGCAATCAGCCCCAGCATTTT,CAWSVPQGRHSNQPQHF
TRBD1,few,TRBV4-1,TRBJ2-4,14,TGCGCCAGCAGCCAAGTACAGGGGAAAAACATTCAGTACTTC,CASSQVQGKNIQYF
TRBD1,NA,TRBV6-6,TRBJ2-1,16,TGTGCCAGCAGTTACTCGACAGGGGACTCCTACAATGAGCAGTTCTTC,CASSYSTGDSYNEQFF
NA,NA,TRBV7-6,TRBJ2-7,12,TGTGCCAGCAGCCCCTTGGGCTCCGAGCAGTACTTC,CASSPLGSEQYF
NA,NA,TRBV7-6,TRBJ1-5,16,TGTGCCAGCAGCTTAGAGGCCGGATTTAGCAATCAGCCCCAGCATTTT,CASSLEAGFSNQPQHF
NA,NA,TRBV7-9,TRBJ2-3,13,TGTGCCAGCACCAAGGCCCTCACAGATACGCAGTATTTT,CASTKALTDTQYF
NA,NA,TRBV6-1,TRBJ1-1,16,TGTGCCAGCAGTGAAGGTTGGCAGGGCATGAACACTGAAGCTTTCTTT,CASSEGWQGMNTEAFF
NA,NA,TRBV19,TRBJ2-7,17,TGTGCCAGTAGTATAGATCTCGGCCCCGATCTGTCCTACGAGCAGTACTTC,CASSIDLGPDLSYEQYF
NA,NA,TRBV30,TRBJ2-1,13,TGTGCCTGGAGTGTGCCGATAGACAATGAGCAGTTCTTC,CAWSVPIDNEQFF
NA,NA,TRBV30,TRBJ1-4,15,TGTGCCTGGAGTGTACTAGGGGCGAGTGGTGAAAAACTGTTTTTT,CAWSVLGASGEKLFF
NA,NA,TRBV11-2,TRBJ2-1,15,TGTGCCAGCAGCTTATCGGCGGTTAAGGGTTCTGAGCAGTTCTTC,CASSLSAVKGSEQFF
TRBD1,once,TRBV7-9,TRBJ1-1,15,TGTGCCAGCAGCGCCGGGACAGGGACGAACACTGAAGCTTTCTTT,CASSAGTGTNTEAFF
NA,once,TRBV27,TRBJ2-1,16,TGTGCCAGCAGTTTTAGGAGTAGACCCCCCTACAATGAGCAGTTCTTC,CASSFRSRPPYNEQFF
NA,NA,TRBV9,TRBJ2-1,12,TGTGCCAGCAGCGTAGATCCCAATGAGCAGTTCTTC,CASSVDPNEQFF
NA,NA,TRBV5-8,TRBJ1-5,13,TGTGCCAGCAGCTACGGGTGGACTCAGCCCCAGCATTTT,CASSYGWTQPQHF
TRBD1,NA,TRBV11-2,TRBJ2-7,13,TGTGCCAGCAGCCGCAGGGGGCCCTACGAGCAGTACTTC,CASSRRGPYEQYF
NA,NA,TRBV4-3,TRBJ1-1,17,TGCGCCAGCAGCCAAGCGGATCAGGGTCGGATGAACACTGAAGCTTTCTTT,CASSQADQGRMNTEAFF
NA,NA,TRBV2,TRBJ2-7,16,TGTGCCAGCAGTGAAGCTTCTTTTGGAGGGGAATACGAGCAGTACTTC,CASSEASFGGEYEQYF